The clone carrying this T cell receptor beta chain has just one count. The sample belongs to a study of control samples from healthy donors and cancer patients. CDR3 length: 12 amino acids. Germline V CDR1 and CDR2: MNHEY, SVGAGI. The germline V and J ends were trimmed by 9 bases and 4 bases, with 12 bases remaining between them. Method: immunoSEQ multiplex PCR; TCRdb's copy keeps in-frame clones and lacks some. The sample consists of roughly 150,000 clones, under 95% of them appearing once. This receptor was obtained from a man younger than 35 in good health. Source material: blood. The chain combines TRBV6-5 with TRBJ1-2; D is uncertain. CDR3 sequence reads: CARGGSGYGYTF. As DNA, the CDR3 is TGTGCCAGGGGCGGGAGCGGCTATGGCTACACCTTC.